These 18 T cell receptor beta chains were sequenced from one sample in a study of Graves' ophthalmopathy and Graves' hyperthyroidism. The authors amplified TCR beta CDR3 regions, and they did so from RNA transcripts for repertoire sequencing. HTBI primers served in a first-round RT-PCR, which a second-round multiplex PCR followed. MiXCR was run by TCRdb on the multiplex PCR reads, yielding one entry per CDR3 protein. The sample records about 620,000 distinct CDR3 sequences, about a fifth being singletons. The sequencing sample was made of peripheral blood. These receptor sequences come from a woman between 18 and 29 years old with stable Graves' hyperthyroidism. Some clones in this sample may be carry-over from other donors' samples.

The sample holds many counts of this clonotype. The V call is TRBV29-1, the J call TRBJ1-2, with D maybe TRBD1 (5 bases). This CDR3 has 12 residues. The germline gives CDR1 SQVTM, CDR2 ANQGSEA. V was trimmed by 7 bases and J by 5 bases, leaving 14 bases between them. The CDR3 region is CSAPVGGYGYTF. The CDR3 coding sequence is TGCAGCGCTCCGGTGGGGGGTTATGGCTACACCTTC.

This clonotype was detected only a few times. The V call is TRBV3-1, the J call TRBJ1-2; tentatively, D is TRBD1 (5 bases). CDR1 and CDR2 from the germline V gene are LGHDT and YNNKEL (reference sequence). Between the trimmed V and J ends, which lost 3 bases and 1 base, there was a span of 12 bases. This CDR3 comprises 15 residues. The chain's CDR3 is CASSHPTEDNYGYTF. The CDR3 nucleotides are TGTGCCAGCAGCCACCCGACAGAGGATAACTATGGCTACACCTTC.

CDR3 protein: CASRHLLMSGGRTGELFF. The CDR3 DNA reads as TGCGCCAGCAGACATCTTCTTATGAGCGGGGGAAGAACCGGGGAGCTGTTTTTT. The rearrangement links TRBV4-1 to TRBJ2-2; 8 bases fit TRBD2. Germline loops: CDR1 MGHRA, CDR2 YSYEKL. With V trimmed by 6 bases and J by 5 bases, 17 bases remained unmatched. The CDR3 length is 18 residues.

This clonotype came up many times. This sequence joins TRBV4-1 and TRBJ2-5; TRBD2 might be the D (6 bases). V gave up 4 bases and J gave up 5 bases, with 14 bases separating them. The CDR3 covers 14 residues. Germline-derived CDR1 and CDR2 are MGHRA and YSYEKL. The CDR3 here is CASSRFSGGETQYF. CDR3 nucleotides: TGCGCCAGCAGCCGATTCTCTGGAGGGGAGACCCAGTACTTC.

This clonotype came up a few times. V gene TRBV5-1 combines with J gene TRBJ2-2, with a weak D call TRBD1 (6 bases). Trimming took 5 bases from V and 2 from J, leaving 10 bases between them. CDR1 SGHRS and CDR2 YFSETQ come from the germline V gene. The CDR3 loop spans 14 amino acids. Here the CDR3 reads CASSHRDNTGELFF. The CDR3 DNA reads as TGCGCCAGCAGTCACAGGGATAACACCGGGGAGCTGTTTTTT.

This chain uses TRBV28 with TRBJ2-7; D ambiguous. Trimming pared 1 base from V and 4 bases from J, leaving 5 bases between. The germline CDR1 and CDR2 sequences are MDHEN and SYDVKM. CDR3 length equals 12 residues. CDR3 loop: CASSLSAYEQYF. The DNA of the CDR3 is TGTGCCAGCAGTTTATCCGCGTACGAGCAGTACTTC. The full variable domain, in which reference TRBV28 and TRBJ2-7 provide the parts outside the CDR3, is DVKVTQSSRYLVKRTGEKVFLECVQDMDHENMFWYRQDPGLGLRLIYFSYDVKMKEKGDIPEGYSVSREKKERFSLILESASTNQTSMYLCASSLSAYEQYFGPGTRLTVT.

Turning to this clonotype: A read error is possible here, since a much larger clone lies one base away. Here the CDR3 reads CASSYSATGFGELYF. CDR3 nucleotide sequence: TGTGCCAGCAGTTACTCGGCGACAGGGTTTGGCGAGCTGTACTTC. This chain links TRBV6-5 with TRBJ2-7; 7 nucleotides match TRBD1. CDR1 MNHEY and CDR2 SVGAGI come from the germline V gene. The CDR3 contains 15 residues.

This rearrangement joins TRBV28 to TRBJ2-4; TRBD1 matches at 8 bases. V was pared by 6 bases and J by 7 bases, with 8 bases of the junction left unmatched. The CDR3 consists of 14 residues. In germline, CDR1 is MDHEN, CDR2 SYDVKM. CDR3 DNA sequence: TGTGCCAGCAGGGATACAGGGGGACGGAACATTCAGTACTTC. As protein: CASRDTGGRNIQYF.

The chain couples TRBV11-2 to TRBJ2-7; weak D call: TRBD2 (5 bases). Trimming stripped 4 bases from V and 2 bases from J, with 15 bases between. The CDR3 runs to 15 residues. CDR1 and CDR2 from the germline V gene are SGHAT and FQNNGV. Here the CDR3 reads CASSSRNSGPYEQYF. In DNA, the CDR3 is TGTGCCAGCAGCTCGCGGAACAGCGGTCCCTACGAGCAGTACTTC.

This clonotype came up many times. This chain joins TRBV7-6 and TRBJ1-1, with unresolved D. Trimming shortened V by 3 bases and J by 1 base, and 9 bases separated the two germline ends. This CDR3 has 14 residues. The germline CDR1 and CDR2 sequences are SGHVS and FNYEAQ. The DNA for the CDR3 is TGTGCCAGCAGCTTGACCCGGGAGAACACTGAAGCTTTCTTT. Its protein is CASSLTRENTEAFF.

This clonotype showed up many times. The V and J genes are TRBV28 and TRBJ1-5, with TRBD1 matching over 8 bases. The germline V gene encodes CDR1 MDHEN and CDR2 SYDVKM. CDR3 length: 15 residues. Trimming removed 4 bases from V and 11 bases from J; junction bases left unmatched: 13. The CDR3 sequence: CASSSQGALARTQHF. The CDR3 coding sequence is TGTGCCAGCAGTTCGCAGGGGGCCCTAGCGAGGACCCAGCATTTT. Variable domain in full (rest from reference TRBV28 and TRBJ1-5): DVKVTQSSRYLVKRTGEKVFLECVQDMDHENMFWYRQDPGLGLRLIYFSYDVKMKEKGDIPEGYSVSREKKERFSLILESASTNQTSMYLCASSSQGALARTQHFGDGTRLSIL.

This clonotype was seen ten or more times. This chain joins TRBV2 and TRBJ1-1; D is possibly TRBD1 (5 bases). The CDR3 has 13 amino acids. Per the germline V gene, CDR1 is SNHLY and CDR2 is FYNNEI. V lost 10 bases and J 2 bases, leaving 14 bases between the germline ends. Here the CDR3 DNA reads TGTGCCAATAGGACATCCCTAAACACTGAAGCTTTCTTT. It codes for CANRTSLNTEAFF.

This clonotype was found a few times. The CDR3 here is CASSVEGGSGEQYF. For the CDR3, the DNA is TGTGCCAGCAGTGTCGAAGGAGGGTCAGGCGAGCAGTACTTC. This chain links TRBV7-9 with TRBJ2-7, with D tentatively TRBD2 (6 bases). Germline V gene lookup returns CDR1 SEHNR and CDR2 FQNEAQ (reference sequence). The CDR3 is 14 amino acids. V lost 6 bases, J lost 6 bases, and 18 bases lay in between. Together with reference TRBV7-9 and TRBJ2-7, the CDR3 gives the full variable domain: DTGVSQNPRHKITKRGQNVTFRCDPISEHNRLYWYRQTLGQGPEFLTYFQNEAQLEKSRLLSDRFSAERPKGSFSTLEIQRTEQGDSAMYLCASSVEGGSGEQYFGPGTRLTVT.

The V call is TRBV30, the J call TRBJ2-2, with D unresolved. This CDR3 spans 11 amino acids. The germline CDR1 and CDR2 sequences are GTSNPN and SVGIG (reference sequence). V was trimmed by 0 bases and J by 6 bases, leaving 2 bases between them. CDR3 DNA: TGTGCCTGGAGTGTGGCCGGGGAGCTGTTTTTT. Encoded protein: CAWSVAGELFF.

This clonotype was counted at least ten times. The chain carries TRBV6-5 and TRBJ1-3; D gene ambiguous. Trimming removed 4 bases at V and 0 bases at J, with 13 bases between. Germline V gene data show CDR1 as MNHEY and CDR2 as SVGAGI. The CDR3 consists of 16 residues. The CDR3: CASSSRTANSGNTIYF. CDR3 DNA sequence: TGTGCCAGCAGTTCTCGGACGGCAAACTCTGGAAACACCATATATTTT.

J is TRBJ1-2 and V is TRBV20-1, with TRBD1 matching 7 bases. J gave up 4 bases and V 6 bases, and 8 bases lay outside the gene matches. This CDR3 is 13 amino acids long. CDR1 and CDR2 (germline): DFQATT, SNEGSKA (reference sequence). CDR3 coding DNA: TGCAGTGCCCGGGACAGCCCGGGCTATGGCTACACCTTC. Translation: CSARDSPGYGYTF.

At least ten counts were recorded for this clonotype. The chain joins TRBV14 to TRBJ2-2; D remains unclear. CDR1 and CDR2 (germline): SGHDN, FVKESK. CDR3 length: 13 amino acids. Deletions cut 3 bases from V and 7 bases from J, with 9 bases between. For the CDR3, the DNA is TGTGCCAGCAGCCAGAACAGTGGCGGGGAGCTGTTTTTT. Its translation: CASSQNSGGELFF.

The rearrangement joins TRBV5-1 to TRBJ2-5; D could derive from TRBD1 or TRBD2 (5 bases each). V shed 4 bases and J shed 1 base, with 17 bases lying between them. Germline V gene data show CDR1 as SGHRS and CDR2 as YFSETQ. This CDR3 spans 16 amino acids. The CDR3: CASSVSPGRTQETQYF. The CDR3 region has the DNA TGCGCCAGCAGCGTCTCACCGGGACGGACCCAAGAGACCCAGTACTTC.